These T cell receptor beta chains were read from a single sample in a study of T cell responses to AZD1222 COVID-19 vaccine. Sequencing used immunoSEQ multiplex PCR; TCRdb keeps in-frame clones, though not all of them. The data contain fewer than 150,000 clones, almost 90% of them singletons. The source material was peripheral blood, sampled 28 days after the second AZD1222 dose. The receptors originated from an adult who received the AZD1222 COVID-19 vaccine. Each CDR3 is given with its conserved first and last residue. D genes are given only for firm matches. Clone size is not always given. Where it is, it says once, few, many or a class for expanded clones.

cdr3_nt cdr3_aa v_call d_call clone_size j_call
TGTGCCAGCAGCTCCTTCGTAGCGGGAGGGAATGAGCAGTTCTTC CASSSFVAGGNEQFF TRBV5-8 TRBD2 NA TRBJ2-1
TGTGCCTGGAGTGTCCGCCTTTGGGCAGTCAGAATGAACACTGAAGCTTTCTTT CAWSVRLWAVRMNTEAFF TRBV30 NA NA TRBJ1-1
TGTGCCAGCAGGACCGGGACAAGCTCCTACAATGAGCAGTTCTTC CASRTGTSSYNEQFF TRBV2 NA NA TRBJ2-1
TGTGCCAGTAGCTCGGGGGGGAGAGGACAGCCCCAGCATTTT CASSSGGRGQPQHF TRBV28 NA NA TRBJ1-5
TGTGCCAGCAGCCCCCGCCAAGGGGGGCTTGGCGGGGAGCTGTTTTTT CASSPRQGGLGGELFF TRBV7-2 NA once TRBJ2-2
TGTGCCAGCAGTCCGCCGGATGGTTATTCACCCCTCCACTTT CASSPPDGYSPLHF TRBV11-2 NA NA TRBJ1-6
TGTGCCTGGAGTGGGGGGGCGCGGGAGACCCAGTACTTC CAWSGGARETQYF TRBV30 NA NA TRBJ2-5
TGCGCCAGCAGCCCCGGGGAGGGCCTTGAAAAACTGTTTTTT CASSPGEGLEKLFF TRBV5-1 NA NA TRBJ1-4
TGTGCCAGCAGCCCGGGACAGAGGAACACTGAAGCTTTCTTT CASSPGQRNTEAFF TRBV7-2 TRBD1 NA TRBJ1-1
TGTGCCAGCAGCCAAAGCCATAGCAATCAGCCCCAGCATTTT CASSQSHSNQPQHF TRBV3-1/TRBV3-2 NA NA TRBJ1-5
TGTGCCAGCAGTACCCATCAGGGGGGGACTGAAGCTTTCTTT CASSTHQGGTEAFF TRBV6-5 TRBD1 NA TRBJ1-1
TGTGCCAGCAGCCCTCACAGTAATGAAAAACTGTTTTTT CASSPHSNEKLFF TRBV7-9 NA NA TRBJ1-4
TGTGCCACCAGCTCCCCGACAGGGCGAGCAGAGACCCAGTACTTC CATSSPTGRAETQYF TRBV15 TRBD1 NA TRBJ2-5
TGCGCCAGCAGCTCGGACAGGGGCAACTATGGCTACACCTTC CASSSDRGNYGYTF TRBV5-1 TRBD1 NA TRBJ1-2